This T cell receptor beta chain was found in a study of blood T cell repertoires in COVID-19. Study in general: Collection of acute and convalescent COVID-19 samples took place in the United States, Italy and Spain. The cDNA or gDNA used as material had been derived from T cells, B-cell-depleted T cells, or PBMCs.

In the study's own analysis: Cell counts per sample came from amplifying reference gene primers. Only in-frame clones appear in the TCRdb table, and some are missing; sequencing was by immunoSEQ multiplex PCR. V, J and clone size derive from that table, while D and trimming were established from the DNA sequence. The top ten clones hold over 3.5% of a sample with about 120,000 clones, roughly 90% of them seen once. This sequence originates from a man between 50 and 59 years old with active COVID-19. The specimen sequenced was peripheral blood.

CDR3 protein: CASILTSGSTDTQYF. The CDR3 DNA reads TGTGCCAGCATTCTCACTAGCGGGAGCACAGATACGCAGTATTTT. The chain couples TRBV6-5 to TRBJ2-3, with TRBD2 matching over 9 bases. The V gene's germline CDR1 is MNHEY and CDR2 SVGAGI. The CDR3 loop spans 15 amino acids. The ends lost 7 bases at V and 0 bases at J; junction bases unmatched: 5.